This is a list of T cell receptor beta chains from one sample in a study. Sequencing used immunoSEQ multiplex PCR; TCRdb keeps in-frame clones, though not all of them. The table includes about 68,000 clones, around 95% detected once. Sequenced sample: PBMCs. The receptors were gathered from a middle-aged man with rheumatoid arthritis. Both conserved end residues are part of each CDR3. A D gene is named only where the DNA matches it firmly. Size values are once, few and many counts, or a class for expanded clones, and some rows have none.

CDR3 DNA: TGTGCCAGCAGTACTATGAACACTGAAGCTTTCTTT
CDR3 protein: CASSTMNTEAFF
D gene: .
clone size: .
V gene: TRBV6-5
J gene: TRBJ1-1

CDR3 DNA: TGCGCCAGCAGCAACCGGGACAGGACCTACGAGCAGTACTTC
CDR3 protein: CASSNRDRTYEQYF
D gene: TRBD1
clone size: .
V gene: TRBV5-1
J gene: TRBJ2-7

CDR3 DNA: TGCAGCGCCCTTACTAGCGGGAGATCCTACAATGAGCAGTTCTTC
CDR3 protein: CSALTSGRSYNEQFF
D gene: TRBD2
clone size: .
V gene: TRBV29-1
J gene: TRBJ2-1

CDR3 DNA: TGTGCCAGCAGTGAACGGGGGCAGAACAATCAGCCCCAGCATTTT
CDR3 protein: CASSERGQNNQPQHF
D gene: .
clone size: .
V gene: TRBV2
J gene: TRBJ1-5

CDR3 DNA: TGTGCCAGCGGGCCGAATCAGCCCCAGCATTTT
CDR3 protein: CASGPNQPQHF
D gene: .
clone size: .
V gene: TRBV6-5
J gene: TRBJ1-5

CDR3 DNA: TGCGCCAGCAGCCAAGATCCCAGGGGGAGGACCGGGGAGCTGTTTTTT
CDR3 protein: CASSQDPRGRTGELFF
D gene: .
clone size: .
V gene: TRBV4-3
J gene: TRBJ2-2

CDR3 DNA: TGTGCCAGCAGCCCCTGGAGGACAACTAACTACCTCAGCGGCACAGATACGCAGTATTTT
CDR3 protein: CASSPWRTTNYLSGTDTQYF
D gene: .
clone size: .
V gene: TRBV3-1/TRBV3-2
J gene: TRBJ2-3

CDR3 DNA: TGTGCCAGCAGTGCGTCGGGCTTCTACGAGCAGTACTTC
CDR3 protein: CASSASGFYEQYF
D gene: .
clone size: .
V gene: TRBV12-3/TRBV12-4
J gene: TRBJ2-7

CDR3 DNA: TGTGCCAGCAGTGTCCACGCCGGGACTAGCGGGAATAATGAGCAGTTCTTC
CDR3 protein: CASSVHAGTSGNNEQFF
D gene: TRBD2
clone size: .
V gene: TRBV6-4
J gene: TRBJ2-1

CDR3 DNA: TGTGCCAGCAGCTCGGACAGGAACTATGGCTACACCTTC
CDR3 protein: CASSSDRNYGYTF
D gene: TRBD1
clone size: .
V gene: TRBV12-3/TRBV12-4
J gene: TRBJ1-2

CDR3 DNA: TGTGCCACCAGTGATTATACCTACGAGCAGTACTTC
CDR3 protein: CATSDYTYEQYF
D gene: .
clone size: .
V gene: TRBV24-1
J gene: TRBJ2-7

CDR3 DNA: TGTGCCAGTAGTAATGGACCGAGCTCTGGAAACACCATATATTTT
CDR3 protein: CASSNGPSSGNTIYF
D gene: .
clone size: .
V gene: TRBV19
J gene: TRBJ1-3

CDR3 DNA: TGCAGTGCTAGTTCCGTAAACGAGCAGTACTTC
CDR3 protein: CSASSVNEQYF
D gene: .
clone size: .
V gene: TRBV20-1
J gene: TRBJ2-7

CDR3 DNA: TGTGCCAGCAGCCCGGTAGCGGGAAGTTATGACGAGCAGTACTTC
CDR3 protein: CASSPVAGSYDEQYF
D gene: TRBD2
clone size: .
V gene: TRBV14
J gene: TRBJ2-7

CDR3 DNA: TGTGCCAGCATCCGGGACAAAAGCACAGATACGCAGTATTTT
CDR3 protein: CASIRDKSTDTQYF
D gene: .
clone size: .
V gene: TRBV6-5
J gene: TRBJ2-3

CDR3 DNA: TGTGCCAGCAGCCGAGGGGAGCCTGGGGCCAACGTCCTGACTTTC
CDR3 protein: CASSRGEPGANVLTF
D gene: .
clone size: few
V gene: TRBV3-1/TRBV3-2
J gene: TRBJ2-6

CDR3 DNA: TGTGCCAGCAGTGACTCCCCAGACAGGGGGATCCGTGGCTACACCTTC
CDR3 protein: CASSDSPDRGIRGYTF
D gene: TRBD1
clone size: .
V gene: TRBV6-4
J gene: TRBJ1-2

CDR3 DNA: TGCGCCAGCAGCTTGGAGGTCAGGGTTATTAATTCACCCCTCCACTTT
CDR3 protein: CASSLEVRVINSPLHF
D gene: .
clone size: .
V gene: TRBV5-1
J gene: TRBJ1-6

CDR3 DNA: TGTGCCAGTAGTATAGATGATCTGGGACCGACGTCCTGGGTAACGGTTAGAACCGGGGAGCTGTTTTTT
CDR3 protein: CASSIDDLGPTSWVTVRTGELFF
D gene: .
clone size: .
V gene: TRBV19
J gene: TRBJ2-2

CDR3 DNA: TGTGCCAGCAGCGTAGTGGGGAGGGACTACGAGCAGTACTTC
CDR3 protein: CASSVVGRDYEQYF
D gene: TRBD2
clone size: .
V gene: TRBV9
J gene: TRBJ2-7

CDR3 DNA: TGTGCCACCAGCAGAGATAGGGCAACCGCGAAACTGTTTTTT
CDR3 protein: CATSRDRATAKLFF
D gene: .
clone size: .
V gene: TRBV15
J gene: TRBJ1-4

CDR3 DNA: TGTGCCAGCAGTTATCTTGGGGGAGCGAACACTGAAGCTTTCTTT
CDR3 protein: CASSYLGGANTEAFF
D gene: .
clone size: .
V gene: TRBV6-2/TRBV6-3
J gene: TRBJ1-1

CDR3 DNA: TGTGCCAGCAGAAAGGGGGGCGGGGCACGGACAGATACGCAGTATTTT
CDR3 protein: CASRKGGGARTDTQYF
D gene: .
clone size: .
V gene: TRBV25-1
J gene: TRBJ2-3

CDR3 DNA: TGCGCCAGCAGCTTGATAGCGGGGTACACCGGGGAGCTGTTTTTT
CDR3 protein: CASSLIAGYTGELFF
D gene: TRBD2
clone size: .
V gene: TRBV5-1
J gene: TRBJ2-2

CDR3 DNA: TGTGCCAGCAGTAATGGGGAGACCCAGTACTTC
CDR3 protein: CASSNGETQYF
D gene: .
clone size: once
V gene: TRBV12-3/TRBV12-4
J gene: TRBJ2-5

CDR3 DNA: TGTGCCATCAGCCTAGGTGGGGTTGGCTATGGCTACACCTTC
CDR3 protein: CAISLGGVGYGYTF
D gene: .
clone size: .
V gene: TRBV10-3
J gene: TRBJ1-2

CDR3 DNA: TGTGCCAGCAGTCCTTGGACAGTTCCTGGGGGTGAGCAGTTCTTC
CDR3 protein: CASSPWTVPGGEQFF
D gene: .
clone size: .
V gene: TRBV27
J gene: TRBJ2-1

CDR3 DNA: TGTGCCAGCAGCCCGTCCGAAGGCCCCTACGAGCAGTACTTC
CDR3 protein: CASSPSEGPYEQYF
D gene: .
clone size: .
V gene: TRBV11-1
J gene: TRBJ2-7

CDR3 DNA: TGCGCCAGCAGCCTAGGGACTTACACTGAAGCTTTCTTT
CDR3 protein: CASSLGTYTEAFF
D gene: .
clone size: once
V gene: TRBV5-1
J gene: TRBJ1-1

CDR3 DNA: TGTGCCAGCAGCCCGGGTGGAGGGCTCGCTGAGCAGTTCTTC
CDR3 protein: CASSPGGGLAEQFF
D gene: .
clone size: once
V gene: TRBV9
J gene: TRBJ2-1

CDR3 DNA: TGTGCCAGCAGCCAGGACTCGCGGGGAAACTACGAGCAGTACTTC
CDR3 protein: CASSQDSRGNYEQYF
D gene: .
clone size: .
V gene: TRBV28
J gene: TRBJ2-7

CDR3 DNA: TGTGCCAGTAGGCGATCCGGGACGGCTTCCTACGAGCAGTACTTC
CDR3 protein: CASRRSGTASYEQYF
D gene: .
clone size: .
V gene: TRBV19
J gene: TRBJ2-7

CDR3 DNA: TGCAGCGTTGAAGATCCAGACAGGGGCGGAGGCTACACCTTC
CDR3 protein: CSVEDPDRGGGYTF
D gene: TRBD1
clone size: .
V gene: TRBV29-1
J gene: TRBJ1-2

CDR3 DNA: TGTGCCAGCAGTTTTTTCCGAGGGGACGAGCAGTACTTC
CDR3 protein: CASSFFRGDEQYF
D gene: .
clone size: .
V gene: TRBV12-3/TRBV12-4
J gene: TRBJ2-7

CDR3 DNA: TGTGCCAGCAGCTTGCCAGGACAGGAAGGCTACACCTTC
CDR3 protein: CASSLPGQEGYTF
D gene: TRBD1
clone size: .
V gene: TRBV5-4
J gene: TRBJ1-2

CDR3 DNA: TGTGCCAGCAGCGTAGGACAGACGAGCTCTGGAAACACCATATATTTT
CDR3 protein: CASSVGQTSSGNTIYF
D gene: .
clone size: .
V gene: TRBV9
J gene: TRBJ1-3

CDR3 DNA: TGTGCCACCCTATCGACAGGCTACGAGCAGTACTTC
CDR3 protein: CATLSTGYEQYF
D gene: .
clone size: .
V gene: TRBV28
J gene: TRBJ2-7

CDR3 DNA: TGTGCCAGTTGGACAGGGCAGAACCTAAATCAGCCCCAGCATTTT
CDR3 protein: CASWTGQNLNQPQHF
D gene: TRBD1
clone size: .
V gene: TRBV28
J gene: TRBJ1-5

CDR3 DNA: TGTGCCAGCAGTTTATTTCGGACGGTGAACACTGAAGCTTTCTTT
CDR3 protein: CASSLFRTVNTEAFF
D gene: .
clone size: .
V gene: TRBV28
J gene: TRBJ1-1

CDR3 DNA: TGTGCCAGCAGCCCAAGCGGGGGGGGATACAATGAGCAGTTCTTC
CDR3 protein: CASSPSGGGYNEQFF
D gene: TRBD2
clone size: once
V gene: TRBV7-2
J gene: TRBJ2-1

CDR3 DNA: TGTGCCAGCAGCCAGGCGAGTACAGAGGGCTACACCTTC
CDR3 protein: CASSQASTEGYTF
D gene: .
clone size: .
V gene: TRBV3-1/TRBV3-2
J gene: TRBJ1-2

CDR3 DNA: TGTGCCAGCAGTTACTCGGGGGTTAATTCACCCCTCCACTTT
CDR3 protein: CASSYSGVNSPLHF
D gene: .
clone size: .
V gene: TRBV6-2/TRBV6-3
J gene: TRBJ1-6

CDR3 DNA: TGTGCCAGCAGTCAATCGGGAGGGAATCAGCCCCAGCATTTT
CDR3 protein: CASSQSGGNQPQHF
D gene: .
clone size: .
V gene: TRBV27
J gene: TRBJ1-5

CDR3 DNA: TGCGCCAGCAGTGAGTCGTGGTCTAGCGGATACACCGGGGAGCTGTTTTTT
CDR3 protein: CASSESWSSGYTGELFF
D gene: TRBD2
clone size: .
V gene: TRBV10-2
J gene: TRBJ2-2

CDR3 DNA: TGTGCCAGCAGCTTTGAGAGCTCTGGAAACACCATATATTTT
CDR3 protein: CASSFESSGNTIYF
D gene: .
clone size: .
V gene: TRBV11-2
J gene: TRBJ1-3

CDR3 DNA: TGCGCCAGCAGCCCAGGAGGAGCGGCTTTATACAATGAGCAGTTCTTC
CDR3 protein: CASSPGGAALYNEQFF
D gene: .
clone size: .
V gene: TRBV5-1
J gene: TRBJ2-1

CDR3 DNA: TGTGCCAGCAGCCGGGGGGTTCTATACGAGCAGTACTTC
CDR3 protein: CASSRGVLYEQYF
D gene: TRBD2
clone size: .
V gene: TRBV27
J gene: TRBJ2-7

CDR3 DNA: TGTGCCAGCACTGCAGGGAGCAATCAGCCCCAGCATTTT
CDR3 protein: CASTAGSNQPQHF
D gene: .
clone size: .
V gene: TRBV6-5
J gene: TRBJ1-5

CDR3 DNA: TGTGCCAGCAGCGCCTACAGGGGGGGCAATTCACCCCTCCACTTT
CDR3 protein: CASSAYRGGNSPLHF
D gene: TRBD1
clone size: .
V gene: TRBV9
J gene: TRBJ1-6

CDR3 DNA: TGCGCCAGCAGCCATCCCAGGGGCACTGGGGCCAACGTCCTGACTTTC
CDR3 protein: CASSHPRGTGANVLTF
D gene: .
clone size: .
V gene: TRBV4-1
J gene: TRBJ2-6

CDR3 DNA: TGTGCCAGCAGCTCGGGACTGCCAAGGGCTTTCTTT
CDR3 protein: CASSSGLPRAFF
D gene: .
clone size: .
V gene: TRBV7-9
J gene: TRBJ1-1